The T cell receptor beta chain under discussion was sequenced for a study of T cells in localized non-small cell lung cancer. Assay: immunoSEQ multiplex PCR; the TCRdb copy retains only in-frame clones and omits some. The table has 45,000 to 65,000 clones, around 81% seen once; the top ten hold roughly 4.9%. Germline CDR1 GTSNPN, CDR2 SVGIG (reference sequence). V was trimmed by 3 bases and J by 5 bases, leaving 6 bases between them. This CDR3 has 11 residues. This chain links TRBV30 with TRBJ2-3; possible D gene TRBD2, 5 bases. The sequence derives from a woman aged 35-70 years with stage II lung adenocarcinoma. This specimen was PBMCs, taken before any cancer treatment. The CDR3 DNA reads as TGTGCCTGGAGGGGGAGAGATACGCAGTATTTT. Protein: CAWRGRDTQYF.